The 25 T cell receptor beta chains reported below all come from one sample, sequenced in a study of beta chain features in type 1 diabetes. General observations from the study: Among all four CD4+ subsets, Type 1 diabetes patients had TCRB CDR3s that were moderately but significantly shorter.

The antigens for these receptors are not known. Of the isolated RNA, all was reverse transcribed, and so the sequenced material was expressed TCRB transcripts. Assay used: immunoSEQ multiplex PCR; TCRdb lists only in-frame clones, some missing. The sample gives around 600,000 clones, approximately 13% of which show up once; around 0.12% is in the top ten. Sequencing input: naive CD4+ T cells from blood. Source of these receptors: a man aged 25 to 40 with type 1 diabetes.

The chain employs TRBV5-1 and TRBJ2-5; D is undetermined. CDR1 is SGHRS, CDR2 YFSETQ, per germline. Trimming left V 3 bases short and J 2 bases short, with 14 bases between. The CDR3 is made up of 15 amino acids. The CDR3 region is CASSSSTRDQETQYF. The CDR3 DNA reads as TGCGCCAGCAGCTCTTCCACACGAGATCAAGAGACCCAGTACTTC.

With respect to this clone: Other DNA sequences in the sample encode the same CDR3. This chain uses TRBV9 with TRBJ2-1, with 12 bases fitting TRBD1. The CDR3 is 15 amino acids. With V trimmed by 0 bases and J by 7 bases, 2 bases remained unmatched. In germline, CDR1 is SGDLS, CDR2 YYNGEE. The CDR3 DNA follows: TGTGCCAGCAGCGTAGGGGGACAGGGGGCGAATGAGCAGTTCTTC. Its translation is CASSVGGQGANEQFF.

V and J are TRBV25-1 and TRBJ1-6; D call uncertain. The CDR3 is made up of 17 amino acids. V lost 3 bases, J lost 8 bases, and 20 bases lay in between. Germline V CDR1 and CDR2: MGHDK, SYGVNS. CDR3 bases: TGTGCCAGCAGTGATCGGCCGATACTTACGGCCTATTCACCCCTCCACTTT. Its translation: CASSDRPILTAYSPLHF.

A few counts support this clone. The chain combines TRBV4-2 with TRBJ1-2; D is perhaps TRBD1 (6 bases). Germline CDR1 and CDR2: LGHNA and YNFKEQ. Trimming pared 0 bases from V and 8 bases from J, leaving 10 bases between. This CDR3 region has 13 residues. CDR3 protein: CASSQDSGDGYTF. CDR3 nucleotide sequence: TGTGCCAGCAGCCAAGATTCAGGGGACGGCTACACCTTC.

Only a few counts were recorded for this clone. The chain uses TRBV29-1 and TRBJ2-2; 7 bases map to TRBD1. The CDR3 is made up of 13 amino acids. Germline CDR1 and CDR2: SQVTM and ANQGSEA. V gave up 8 bases and J gave up 5 bases; unmatched junction bases: 8. In DNA, the CDR3 is TGCAGCACCGAGGGGGCCCGGACCGGGGAGCTGTTTTTT. Protein sequence: CSTEGARTGELFF.

V gene TRBV4-3 combines with J gene TRBJ1-4; D uncertain. The CDR3 has 15 amino acids. Germline V gene sequence: CDR1 LGHNA, CDR2 YSLEER. V dropped 4 bases and J dropped 0 bases, with 9 bases sitting between them. In nucleotides, the CDR3 is TGCGCCAGCAGCCCGCGGACGGCAACTAATGAAAAACTGTTTTTT. Translated: CASSPRTATNEKLFF.

The chain employs TRBV7-6 and TRBJ2-7; D call uncertain. The ends were cut back, 7 bases at V and 2 bases at J, with 15 bases in the middle. The CDR3 covers 14 residues. Germline CDR1 reads SGHVS; CDR2 reads FNYEAQ. CDR3: CASTPWHGAYEQYF. Here the CDR3 DNA reads TGTGCCAGCACCCCTTGGCACGGAGCCTACGAGCAGTACTTC.

The CDR3 DNA is TGTGCCTGGAGTTCGACAGGCACCTACGAGCAGTACTTC. Translated: CAWSSTGTYEQYF. J is TRBJ2-7 and V is TRBV30, with D maybe TRBD1 (6 bases). Germline V gene data show CDR1 as GTSNPN and CDR2 as SVGIG (reference sequence). The CDR3 consists of 13 residues. Between the trimmed V and J ends, which lost 2 bases and 2 bases, there was a span of 10 bases.

There are a few counts of this clone. This sequence joins TRBV7-9 and TRBJ2-1; the D is unclear. This CDR3 comprises 15 residues. Germline CDR1 and CDR2: SEHNR and FQNEAQ (reference sequence). V lost 5 bases and J 4 bases, leaving 15 bases between the germline ends. CDR3: CASSARPVAYNEQFF. In DNA, the CDR3 is TGTGCCAGCAGCGCCCGCCCTGTGGCTTACAATGAGCAGTTCTTC.

V and J are TRBV9 and TRBJ2-7, with 9 bases aligning to TRBD2. V lost 4 bases and J lost 2; bases outside the gene matches: 7. Germline V gene lookup returns CDR1 SGDLS and CDR2 YYNGEE. CDR3 size: 15 residues. The CDR3 is CASSSSAGGTYEQYF. The CDR3 nucleotides are TGTGCCAGCAGCTCCTCAGCGGGGGGAACCTACGAGCAGTACTTC.

In its sample, this clone was seen a few times. The chain uses TRBV2 and TRBJ1-2, with D possibly being TRBD1 (5 bases). The CDR3 sequence is 12 residues long. Per the germline V gene, CDR1 is SNHLY and CDR2 is FYNNEI. V gave up 4 bases and J gave up 11 bases, with 14 bases separating them. This CDR3 is CASSVEQGEYTF. The CDR3 coding sequence is TGTGCCAGCAGTGTAGAGCAGGGCGAATACACCTTC.

Comments on this clone: Other DNA sequences within the sample encode an identical CDR3. V and J are TRBV5-4 and TRBJ1-4; 7 bases are a match to TRBD1. This CDR3 spans 13 amino acids. Germline V CDR1 and CDR2: SGHNT, YYREEE (reference sequence). The trim removed 0 bases at V and 8 bases at J, leaving 1 base unmatched. The DNA for the CDR3 is TGTGCCAGCAGCTTGGGGACAGGAGAAAAACTGTTTTTT. Its protein product is CASSLGTGEKLFF.

V gene TRBV4-3 combines with J gene TRBJ1-5; no definite D call. This CDR3 has 16 amino acids. Trimming left V 0 bases short and J 4 bases short, with 13 bases between. Per the germline V gene, CDR1 is LGHNA and CDR2 is YSLEER. CDR3 coding DNA: TGCGCCAGCAGCCAAGACGCGGGCACTGTTAATCAGCCCCAGCATTTT. It is translated as CASSQDAGTVNQPQHF.

V is TRBV7-8 and J is TRBJ1-6; perhaps TRBD1 as D (5 bases). Trimming left V 5 bases short and J 10 bases short, with 24 bases between. The CDR3 length is 17 residues. Germline V gives CDR1 SGHVS, CDR2 FQNEAQ. CDR3 DNA: TGTGCCAGCAGCCCCGAGGGGCAGAACTCCATCGGGTCACCCCTCCACTTT. This translates into CASSPEGQNSIGSPLHF. The variable domain in full, with the rest retrieved from reference TRBV7-8 and TRBJ1-6, is GAGVSQSPRYKVAKRGQDVALRCDPISGHVSLFWYQQALGQGPEFLTYFQNEAQLDKSGLPSDRFFAERPEGSVSTLKIQRTQQEDSAVYLCASSPEGQNSIGSPLHFGNGTRLTVT.

J is TRBJ1-1 and V is TRBV7-9; 7 nucleotides align to TRBD1. The V and J ends lost 4 bases and 9 bases, in that order; junction bases with no gene match: 8. The CDR3 is made up of 13 amino acids. Per the germline V gene, CDR1 is SEHNR and CDR2 is FQNEAQ (reference sequence). CDR3 sequence reads: CASSSTSTGKAFF. In nucleotides, the CDR3 is TGTGCCAGCAGCTCCACTTCGACAGGGAAAGCTTTCTTT.

This clone was seen more than once but under ten times. The CDR3 loop reads CASSYSYNEKLFF. Written as DNA, the CDR3 is TGTGCCAGCAGTTACTCTTACAATGAAAAACTGTTTTTT. This rearrangement joins TRBV6-5 to TRBJ1-4, with D unclear. Germline V lookup: CDR1 MNHEY, CDR2 SVGAGI. The CDR3 runs 13 residues. V lost 0 bases and J 5 bases, leaving 4 bases between the germline ends.

V gene TRBV27 combines with J gene TRBJ2-2; D tentatively fits TRBD1 or TRBD2 (5 bases each). Trimming left V 1 base short and J 1 base short, with 13 bases between. This CDR3 region has 17 residues. Germline V gives CDR1 MNHEY, CDR2 SMNVEV (reference sequence). CDR3 sequence reads: CASSLFRGGGNTGELFF. The CDR3, as DNA: TGTGCCAGCAGTTTATTCCGGGGTGGGGGGAACACCGGGGAGCTGTTTTTT.

The rearrangement links TRBV5-4 to TRBJ2-1; TRBD2 agrees at 10 bases. The CDR3 runs 13 residues. Germline CDR1 is SGHNT and CDR2 is YYREEE (reference sequence). V lost 8 bases to trimming and J lost 9 bases; unmatched junction nucleotides: 8. CDR3 in amino acids: CASKRGGLSEQFF. In nucleotides, the CDR3 is TGTGCCAGTAAGCGGGGGGGCCTCTCTGAGCAGTTCTTC.

The V and J genes are TRBV12-5 and TRBJ1-2, with D unclear. The CDR3 sequence is 15 residues long. CDR1 and CDR2 from the germline V gene are LGHNT and FRNRAP. V gave up 5 bases and J gave up 4 bases, with 17 bases separating them. Here the CDR3 reads CASGPGRVSLYGYTF. The DNA for the CDR3 is TGTGCTAGTGGTCCGGGAAGGGTCTCCCTCTATGGCTACACCTTC.

This clone was seen more than once but under ten times. The CDR3 nucleotides read TGTGCCAGCAGTGAATCGGAGGGCAGAAAGGGAGGCGGGGAGCTGTTTTTT. Its protein is CASSESEGRKGGGELFF. The chain carries TRBV25-1 and TRBJ2-2, with D possibly TRBD2 on 6 matching bases. V was shortened by 1 base and J by 7 bases, with 19 bases between the two germline ends. The CDR3 consists of 17 residues. Per the germline V gene, CDR1 is MGHDK and CDR2 is SYGVNS.

The V and J genes are TRBV7-2 and TRBJ2-2, with D perhaps matching TRBD1 or TRBD2 (6 bases each). V lost 1 base and J 2 bases, leaving 11 bases between the germline ends. The CDR3 loop spans 16 amino acids. Per germline, CDR1 SGHTA and CDR2 FQGNSA. The CDR3 reads CASSLVGGANTGELFF. The CDR3 coding sequence is TGTGCCAGCAGCTTAGTCGGGGGCGCTAACACCGGGGAGCTGTTTTTT. Full variable domain (rest looked up from reference TRBV7-2 and TRBJ2-2): GAGVSQSPSNKVTEKGKDVELRCDPISGHTALYWYRQSLGQGLEFLIYFQGNSAPDKSGLPSDRFSAERTGGSVSTLTIQRTQQEDSAVYLCASSLVGGANTGELFFGEGSRLTVL.

The V and J genes are TRBV25-1 and TRBJ2-3; D gene unclear. Germline V gene data show CDR1 as MGHDK and CDR2 as SYGVNS. Trimming stripped 5 bases from V and 5 bases from J, with 11 bases between. This CDR3 spans 13 amino acids. The CDR3 sequence: CASSQETRDTQYF. Here the CDR3 DNA reads TGTGCCAGCAGTCAGGAAACCCGAGATACGCAGTATTTT. Complete variable domain (other parts from reference TRBV25-1 and TRBJ2-3): EADIYQTPRYLVIGTGKKITLECSQTMGHDKMYWYQQDPGMELHLIHYSYGVNSTEKGDLSSESTVSRIRTEHFPLTLESARPSHTSQYLCASSQETRDTQYFGPGTRLTVL.

This clone was seen only a few times. This rearrangement joins TRBV29-1 to TRBJ2-5; 8 bases align to TRBD2. V dropped 5 bases and J dropped 1; count of bases not matched to a gene: 6. The CDR3 length is 14 residues. CDR1 is SQVTM and CDR2 is ANQGSEA in the germline V gene. Written as DNA, the CDR3 is TGCAGCGTTTTAGGCGGGGGGTTCCAAGAGACCCAGTACTTC. Its translation is CSVLGGGFQETQYF.

There are a few counts of this clone. The gene calls are TRBV9 and TRBJ2-1; the match to TRBD2 covers 10 bases. Germline CDR1 and CDR2: SGDLS and YYNGEE. The CDR3 is 16 residues long. J was trimmed by 12 bases and V by 4 bases; bases with no gene match: 16. CDR3 coding DNA: TGTGCCAGCAGCTTGGACCAAGCGGGGGGGCCTAGTGGGCAGTTCTTC. The encoded protein is CASSLDQAGGPSGQFF.

This clone appeared once. V is TRBV6-1 and J is TRBJ2-7, with a tentative D call TRBD1 (5 bases). The CDR3 spans 15 residues. Trimming cost V 5 bases and J 6 bases, with 20 bases left between them. The V gene's germline CDR1 is MNHNS and CDR2 SASEGT. The CDR3 loop reads CASSLLSKGDGEQYF. DNA of the CDR3: TGTGCCAGCAGTCTACTCTCCAAAGGGGATGGCGAGCAGTACTTC.